This entry lists 8 T cell receptor beta chains sequenced from one sample in a study of response to subunit inactivated influenza vaccine. TCRdb itself ran the RT-PCR reads through MiXCR, one entry per CDR3 protein. The table includes some 800,000 distinct CDR3 sequences, about 20% detected once. The source was PBMCs from blood, collected about 5 days after vaccination. These receptors all stem from a man in his fifties who received an inactivated influenza vaccine.

This clonotype was seen just once. The chain is built from TRBV6-1 and TRBJ2-3, with 7 bases that match TRBD2. The CDR3 sequence is 16 residues long. Germline CDR1 and CDR2: MNHNS and SASEGT. J gave up 2 bases and V 5 bases, and 10 bases lay outside the gene matches. This CDR3 is CASSPSGTITTDTQYF. The CDR3, as DNA: TGTGCCAGCAGTCCTTCCGGGACTATTACCACAGATACGCAGTATTTT.

This clonotype showed up just a few times. CDR3 nucleotides: TGTGCCAGCAGTCCAGAAGCGGGGGCGGGGACGCAGTATTTT. Translated: CASSPEAGAGTQYF. The rearrangement joins TRBV6-1 to TRBJ2-3; 8 bases match TRBD2. CDR3 length: 14 amino acids. Germline assignment: CDR1 MNHNS and CDR2 SASEGT. J gave up 9 bases and V 5 bases, and 10 bases lay outside the gene matches.

This clonotype was recorded a few times. The CDR3 coding sequence is TGCGCCAGCAGCCCTCCTAAAGGTACAGATACGCAGTATTTT. Translating gives CASSPPKGTDTQYF. This sequence joins TRBV4-1 and TRBJ2-3; D ambiguous. Germline V gives CDR1 MGHRA, CDR2 YSYEKL. The CDR3 loop spans 14 amino acids. V was pared by 4 bases and J by 3 bases, with 11 bases between.

This clonotype was seen a single time. This chain connects TRBV7-2 to TRBJ2-7, with 8 bases fitting TRBD1. CDR3 length equals 16 residues. Germline assignment: CDR1 SGHTA and CDR2 FQGNSA. Trimming cost V 2 bases and J 7 bases; bases outside gene matches: 13. DNA for the CDR3: TGTGCCAGCAGCTTAAGTCGGGGACAGGCCCAAGGAGAGCAGTACTTC. Translated, it gives CASSLSRGQAQGEQYF.

The chain employs TRBV11-2 and TRBJ2-5; TRBD2 agrees at 13 bases. Germline trimming cut 5 bases from V and 0 bases from J; bases unmatched to any gene: 3. Germline assignment: CDR1 SGHAT and CDR2 FQNNGV. CDR3 length equals 16 residues. The CDR3: CASSAGLAGNQETQYF. The CDR3 nucleotides read TGTGCCAGCAGCGCGGGACTAGCGGGGAACCAAGAGACCCAGTACTTC.

In its sample, this clonotype was seen a few times. CDR3 coding DNA: TGTGCCAGCTCACCTCTAGCCGGGACAGGCTTTAACAACGAGCAGTACTTC. It is translated as CASSPLAGTGFNNEQYF. The chain recombines TRBV18 with TRBJ2-7; 8 nucleotides align to TRBD1. The CDR3 has 17 residues. The germline V gene has CDR1 KGHSH and CDR2 LQKENI. Trimming at V came to 3 bases and at J to 5 bases, leaving 15 bases not matched to a gene.

This chain uses TRBV12-3 or TRBV12-4 with TRBJ2-1; 9 bases line up with TRBD1. V lost 1 base to trimming and J lost 8 bases; unmatched junction nucleotides: 9. The CDR3 contains 16 residues. CDR3 region: CASSLGQGGNGDEQFF. The CDR3 DNA is TGTGCCAGCAGTTTAGGACAGGGGGGCAATGGGGATGAGCAGTTCTTC.

This clonotype was seen more than once but under ten times. The chain carries TRBV5-6 and TRBJ2-5, with D perhaps TRBD1 or TRBD2 (5 bases each). This CDR3 has 20 amino acids. Between the trimmed V and J ends, which lost 0 bases and 2 bases, there was a span of 26 bases. The germline V gene has CDR1 SGHDT and CDR2 YYEEEE. The CDR3 coding sequence is TGTGCCAGCAGCTTGGATAGTCTCGGGGCAAGCCGATCACATCAAGAGACCCAGTACTTC. It encodes CASSLDSLGASRSHQETQYF.